This TCR beta chain derives from a study of blood T cell repertoires in COVID-19. Seattle patients were enrolled during active infection and followed longitudinally. Authors' processing steps: By means of reference gene primer amplification, nucleated cell counts were estimated. Measured with immunoSEQ multiplex PCR; TCRdb has only the in-frame clones, and not every one. The V and J calls and clone size come from that table; D and trimming were worked out from the DNA. The sample has 300,000 to 350,000 clones, about 87% seen once. This CDR3 contains 13 residues. The V and J ends lost 2 bases and 8 bases respectively, with 12 bases between them. Germline lookup yields CDR1 MNHEY and CDR2 SVGAGI.

The gene calls are TRBV6-5 and TRBJ1-2; TRBD1 is a possible D gene (6 bases). This TCR was sampled from a woman between 25 and 40 years old with COVID-19, enrolled during active disease. Sequenced material: peripheral blood. CDR3 sequence reads: CASSYPGGKGYTF. The CDR3 DNA reads TGTGCCAGCAGTTACCCGGGGGGCAAAGGCTACACCTTC.